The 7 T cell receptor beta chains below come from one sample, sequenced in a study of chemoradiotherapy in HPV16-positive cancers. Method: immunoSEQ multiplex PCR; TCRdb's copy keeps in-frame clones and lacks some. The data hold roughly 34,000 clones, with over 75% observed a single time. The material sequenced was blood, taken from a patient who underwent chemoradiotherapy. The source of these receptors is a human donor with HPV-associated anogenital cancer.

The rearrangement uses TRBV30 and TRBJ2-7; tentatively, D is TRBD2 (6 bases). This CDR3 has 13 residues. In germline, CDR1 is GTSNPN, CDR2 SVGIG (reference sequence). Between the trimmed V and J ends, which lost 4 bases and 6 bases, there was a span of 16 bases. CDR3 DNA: TGTGCCTGGACCCCGAGGGTGGAGGGCGAGCAGTACTTC. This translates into CAWTPRVEGEQYF.

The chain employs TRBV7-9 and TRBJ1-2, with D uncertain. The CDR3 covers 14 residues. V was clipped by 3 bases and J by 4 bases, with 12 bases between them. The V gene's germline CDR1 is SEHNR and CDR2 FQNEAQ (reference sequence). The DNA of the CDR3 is TGTGCCAGCAGCTTGTCGCTGGGCCCCTATGGCTACACCTTC. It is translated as CASSLSLGPYGYTF.

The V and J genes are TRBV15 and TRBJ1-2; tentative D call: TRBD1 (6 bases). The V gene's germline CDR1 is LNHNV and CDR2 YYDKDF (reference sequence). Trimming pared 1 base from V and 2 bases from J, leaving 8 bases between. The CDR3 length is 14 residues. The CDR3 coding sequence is TGTGCCACCAGCAGAGGGACAGAGAACTATGGCTACACCTTC. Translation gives CATSRGTENYGYTF.

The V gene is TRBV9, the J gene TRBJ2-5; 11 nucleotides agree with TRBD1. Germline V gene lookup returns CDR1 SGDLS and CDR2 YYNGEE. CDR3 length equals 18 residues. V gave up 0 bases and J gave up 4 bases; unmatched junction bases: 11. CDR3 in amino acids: CASSVVERGTGGTETQYF. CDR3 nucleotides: TGTGCCAGCAGCGTAGTAGAGAGGGGGACAGGGGGGACAGAGACCCAGTACTTC.

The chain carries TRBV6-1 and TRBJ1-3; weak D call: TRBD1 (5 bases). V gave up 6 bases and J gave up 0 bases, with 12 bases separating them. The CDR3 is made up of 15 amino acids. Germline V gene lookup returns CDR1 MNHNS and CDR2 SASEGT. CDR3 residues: CASSSRVDSGNTIYF. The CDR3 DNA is TGTGCCAGCAGCAGCAGGGTGGACTCTGGAAACACCATATATTTT.

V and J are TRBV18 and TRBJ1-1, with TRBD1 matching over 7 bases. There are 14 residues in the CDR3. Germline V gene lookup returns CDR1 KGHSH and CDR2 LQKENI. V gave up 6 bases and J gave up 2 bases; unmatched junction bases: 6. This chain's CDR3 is CASSWDRSNTEAFF. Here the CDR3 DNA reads TGTGCCAGCTCTTGGGACAGATCAAACACTGAAGCTTTCTTT. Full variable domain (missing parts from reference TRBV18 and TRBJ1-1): NAGVMQNPRHLVRRRGQEARLRCSPMKGHSHVYWYRQLPEEGLKFMVYLQKENIIDESGMPKERFSAEFPKEGPSILRIQQVVRGDSAAYFCASSWDRSNTEAFFGQGTRLTVV.

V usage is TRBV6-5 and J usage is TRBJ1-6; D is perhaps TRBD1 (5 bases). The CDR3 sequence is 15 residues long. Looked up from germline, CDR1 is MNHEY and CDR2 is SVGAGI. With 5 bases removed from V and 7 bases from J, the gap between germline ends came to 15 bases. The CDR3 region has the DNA TGTGCCAGCAGTACGACCCGGGACGGAAATTCACCCCTCCACTTT. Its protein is CASSTTRDGNSPLHF.